The 5 T cell receptor beta chains presented below share a single source sample, sequenced in a study of T cell responses to AZD1222 COVID-19 vaccine. Produced via immunoSEQ multiplex PCR; TCRdb's table is partial and in-frame only. The sample includes 140,000 to 150,000 clones, roughly 91% of them seen just once. The sequences come from peripheral blood, collected on day 0 of AZD1222 vaccination. The receptors were gathered from an adult in good health.

V and J are TRBV27 and TRBJ1-2; D call uncertain. CDR3 length equals 15 residues. Germline V gene lookup returns CDR1 MNHEY and CDR2 SMNVEV (reference sequence). V was clipped by 4 bases and J by 4 bases, with 16 bases between them. The CDR3 bases are TGTGCCAGCAGTTCCCGTGGCAGTGAAAGCTATGGCTACACCTTC. As protein: CASSSRGSESYGYTF.

The chain combines TRBV9 with TRBJ2-5; 8 positions agree with TRBD2. Per the germline V gene, CDR1 is SGDLS and CDR2 is YYNGEE. V was clipped by 7 bases and J by 3 bases; unmatched bases: 11. This CDR3 is built from 15 residues. CDR3 amino acids: CASGPSGGFEETQYF. CDR3 coding DNA: TGTGCCAGCGGTCCCAGCGGGGGATTCGAAGAGACCCAGTACTTC.

The chain is built from TRBV5-4 and TRBJ2-3; tentatively, D is TRBD1 or TRBD2 (5 bases each). The CDR3 consists of 13 residues. V lost 0 bases and J 4 bases, leaving 6 bases between the germline ends. Germline CDR1 and CDR2: SGHNT and YYREEE (reference sequence). The CDR3 loop is CASSLGGSDTQYF. The DNA of the CDR3 is TGTGCCAGCAGCTTGGGGGGGTCAGATACGCAGTATTTT.

The chain has TRBV10-1 and TRBJ2-2, with 10 bases aligning to TRBD1. CDR1 and CDR2 (germline): WNHNN, SYGVQD (reference sequence). V shed 4 bases, J shed 9 bases, and the junction held 8 bases outside the gene matches. The CDR3 sequence is 15 residues long. The CDR3, as DNA: TGCGCCAGCAGTGCAAGACAGGGGGCTATCCGGGAGCTGTTTTTT. This encodes CASSARQGAIRELFF.

The chain carries TRBV19 and TRBJ1-1, with D hard to call. The CDR3 loop spans 14 amino acids. Germline CDR1 reads LNHDA; CDR2 reads SQIVND (reference sequence). The V end lost 3 bases, the J end lost 1 base, and 9 bases lay between the germline ends. The CDR3 loop is CASSIGQTNTEAFF. CDR3 nucleotides: TGTGCCAGTAGTATCGGGCAGACGAACACTGAAGCTTTCTTT.